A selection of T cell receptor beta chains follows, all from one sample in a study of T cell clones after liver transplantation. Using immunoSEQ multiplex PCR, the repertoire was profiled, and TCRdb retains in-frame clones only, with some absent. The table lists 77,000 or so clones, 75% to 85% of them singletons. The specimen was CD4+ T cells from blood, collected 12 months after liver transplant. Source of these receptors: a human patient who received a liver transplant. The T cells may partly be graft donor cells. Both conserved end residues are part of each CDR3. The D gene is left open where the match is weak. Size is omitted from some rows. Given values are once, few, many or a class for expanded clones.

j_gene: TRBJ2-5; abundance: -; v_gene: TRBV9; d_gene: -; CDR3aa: CASSPRARVQETQYF; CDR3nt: TGTGCCAGCAGCCCCCGAGCCCGGGTTCAGGAGACCCAGTACTTC
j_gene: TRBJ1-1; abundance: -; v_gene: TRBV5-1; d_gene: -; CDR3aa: CASSSQSSNTEAFF; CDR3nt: TGCGCCAGCAGCTCACAGAGTTCGAACACTGAAGCTTTCTTT
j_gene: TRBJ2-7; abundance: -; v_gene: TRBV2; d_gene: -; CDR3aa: CASSRGGTYDF; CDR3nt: TGTGCCAGCAGTCGTGGGGGGACATACGACTTC
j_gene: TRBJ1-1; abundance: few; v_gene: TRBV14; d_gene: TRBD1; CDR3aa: CASSLRGLYAEAFF; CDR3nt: TGTGCCAGCAGCCTCAGGGGGCTTTACGCTGAAGCTTTCTTT
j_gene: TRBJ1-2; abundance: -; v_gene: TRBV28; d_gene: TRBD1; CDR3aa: CASSLSGGVGGYTF; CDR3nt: TGTGCCAGCAGTTTATCAGGGGGCGTGGGTGGCTACACCTTC
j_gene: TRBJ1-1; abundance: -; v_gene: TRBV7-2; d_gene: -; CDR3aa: CASSLLGGSVRGLMAFF; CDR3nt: TGTGCCAGCAGCTTATTGGGAGGTTCAGTTAGGGGACTTATGGCTTTCTTT
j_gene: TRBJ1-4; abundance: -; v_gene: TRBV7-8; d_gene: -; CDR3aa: CASSLGLWTVNEKLFF; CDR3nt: TGTGCCAGCAGCTTAGGGCTCTGGACAGTTAATGAAAAACTGTTTTTT
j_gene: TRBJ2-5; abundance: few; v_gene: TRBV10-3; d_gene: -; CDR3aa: CAIKERGGETQYF; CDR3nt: TGTGCCATCAAAGAAAGAGGGGGAGAGACCCAGTACTTC
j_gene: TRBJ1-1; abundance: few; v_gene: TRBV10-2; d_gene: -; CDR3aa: CASSVSGGTEAFF; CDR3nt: TGCGCCAGCAGTGTATCCGGGGGCACTGAAGCTTTCTTT
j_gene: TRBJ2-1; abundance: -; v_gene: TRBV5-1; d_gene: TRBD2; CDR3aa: CASSFTSGIRYEQFF; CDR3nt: TGCGCCAGCAGCTTCACTAGCGGGATACGGTATGAGCAGTTCTTC
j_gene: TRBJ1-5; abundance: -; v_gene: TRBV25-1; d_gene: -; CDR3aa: CASSARTDSNQPQHF; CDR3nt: TGTGCCAGCAGTGCTCGGACAGATAGCAATCAGCCCCAGCATTTT
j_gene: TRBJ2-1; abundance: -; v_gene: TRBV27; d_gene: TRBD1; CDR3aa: CASSLRTGAYNEQFF; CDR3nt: TGTGCCAGCAGTTTAAGGACAGGGGCGTACAATGAGCAGTTCTTC
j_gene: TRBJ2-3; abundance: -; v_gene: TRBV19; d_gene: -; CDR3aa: CASSERGIRADTQYF; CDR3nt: TGTGCCAGTAGTGAAAGGGGAATAAGGGCAGATACGCAGTATTTT
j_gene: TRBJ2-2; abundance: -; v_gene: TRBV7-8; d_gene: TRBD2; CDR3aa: CASSPWTSGNTGELFF; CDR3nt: TGTGCCAGCAGCCCCTGGACTAGCGGGAACACCGGGGAGCTGTTTTTT
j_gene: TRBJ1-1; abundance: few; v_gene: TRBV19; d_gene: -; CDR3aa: CASSSVFPNTEAFF; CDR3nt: TGTGCCAGTAGTAGCGTTTTCCCGAACACTGAAGCTTTCTTT
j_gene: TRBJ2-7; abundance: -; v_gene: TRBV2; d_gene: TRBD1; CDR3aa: CASSSNPGTGGREQYF; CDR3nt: TGTGCCAGCAGTTCAAACCCCGGGACAGGGGGCAGGGAGCAGTACTTC
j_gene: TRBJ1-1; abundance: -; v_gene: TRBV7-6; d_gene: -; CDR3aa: CASSLVGQVFF; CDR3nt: TGTGCCAGCAGCTTAGTAGGTCAGGTTTTCTTT
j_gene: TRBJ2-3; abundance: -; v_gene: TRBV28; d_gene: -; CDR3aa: CASNSALDTQYF; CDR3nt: TGTGCCTCCAATAGCGCTTTAGATACGCAGTATTTT
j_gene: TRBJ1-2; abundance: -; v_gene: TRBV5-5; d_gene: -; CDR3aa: CASSPTPGIYGYTF; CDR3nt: TGTGCCAGCAGCCCTACCCCGGGGATCTATGGCTACACCTTC
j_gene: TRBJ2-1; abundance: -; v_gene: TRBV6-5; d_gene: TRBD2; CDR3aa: CASSPSRTSTNEQFF; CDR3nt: TGTGCCAGCAGCCCCAGCCGGACTAGTACCAATGAGCAGTTCTTC
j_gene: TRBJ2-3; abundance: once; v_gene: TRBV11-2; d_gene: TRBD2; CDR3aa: CASSLGGTSGSSTDTQYF; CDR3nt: TGTGCCAGCAGCTTAGGAGGGACTAGCGGGAGTTCGACAGATACGCAGTATTTT
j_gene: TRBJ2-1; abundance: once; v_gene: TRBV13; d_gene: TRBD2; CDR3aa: CASSLGGTKYNEQFF; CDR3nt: TGTGCCAGCAGCTTAGGGGGGACTAAGTACAATGAGCAGTTCTTC
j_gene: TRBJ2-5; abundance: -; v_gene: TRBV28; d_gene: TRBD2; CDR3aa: CASIGTSGSRGETQYF; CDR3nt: TGTGCCAGCATCGGGACTAGCGGTTCACGGGGGGAGACCCAGTACTTC
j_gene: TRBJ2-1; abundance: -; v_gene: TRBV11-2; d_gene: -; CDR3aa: CASSLGLTRSEQFF; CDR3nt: TGTGCCAGCAGCTTGGGACTCACGCGGAGTGAGCAGTTCTTC
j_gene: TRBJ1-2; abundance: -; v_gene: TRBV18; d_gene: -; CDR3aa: CASSPPVLIGGYTF; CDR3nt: TGTGCCAGCTCACCACCGGTATTAATTGGGGGCTACACCTTC
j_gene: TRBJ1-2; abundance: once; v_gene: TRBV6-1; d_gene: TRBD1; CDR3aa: CASWDRINYGYTF; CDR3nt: TGTGCCAGCTGGGACAGAATTAACTATGGCTACACCTTC
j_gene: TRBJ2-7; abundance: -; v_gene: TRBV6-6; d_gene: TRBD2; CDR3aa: CASSYGGRAVSYEQYF; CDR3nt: TGTGCCAGCAGTTACGGCGGGAGGGCAGTCTCCTACGAGCAGTACTTC
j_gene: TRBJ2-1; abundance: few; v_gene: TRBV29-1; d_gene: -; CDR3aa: CSVEVSSGNEQFF; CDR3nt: TGCAGCGTTGAGGTGAGTAGCGGCAATGAGCAGTTCTTC
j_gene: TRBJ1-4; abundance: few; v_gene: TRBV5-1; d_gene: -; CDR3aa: CASSSGGGGDEKLFF; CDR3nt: TGCGCCAGCAGCTCCGGCGGGGGAGGCGATGAAAAACTGTTTTTT
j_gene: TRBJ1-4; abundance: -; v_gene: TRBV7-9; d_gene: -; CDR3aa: CASSLANTNEKLFF; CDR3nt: TGTGCCAGCAGCTTAGCTAACACTAATGAAAAACTGTTTTTT
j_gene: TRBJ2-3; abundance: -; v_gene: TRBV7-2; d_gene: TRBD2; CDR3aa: CASSAVGTSGTDTQYF; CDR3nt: TGTGCCAGCAGCGCCGTGGGGACTAGCGGAACAGATACGCAGTATTTT
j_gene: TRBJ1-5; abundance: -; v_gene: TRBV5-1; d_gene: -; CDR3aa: CASSLQVNQPQHF; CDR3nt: TGCGCCAGCAGCCTACAGGTCAATCAGCCCCAGCATTTT
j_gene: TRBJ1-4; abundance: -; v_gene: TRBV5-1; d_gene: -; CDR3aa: CASTLDLGGEKLFF; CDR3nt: TGCGCCAGCACCTTGGATTTGGGAGGCGAAAAACTGTTTTTT